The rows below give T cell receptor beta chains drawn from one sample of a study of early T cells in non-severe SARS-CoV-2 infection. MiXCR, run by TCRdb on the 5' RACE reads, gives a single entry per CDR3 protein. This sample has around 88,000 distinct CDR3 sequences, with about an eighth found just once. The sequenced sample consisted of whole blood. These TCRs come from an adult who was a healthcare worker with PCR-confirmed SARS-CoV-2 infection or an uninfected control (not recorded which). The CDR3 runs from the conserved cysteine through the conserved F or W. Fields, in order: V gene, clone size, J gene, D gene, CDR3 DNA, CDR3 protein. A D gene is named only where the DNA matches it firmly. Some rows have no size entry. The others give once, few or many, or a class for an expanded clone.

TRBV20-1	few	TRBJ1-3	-	TGCAGTGCTCCCGACATAACCTCTGGAAACACCATATATTTT	CSAPDITSGNTIYF
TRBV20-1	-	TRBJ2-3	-	TGCAGTGCTAGGAAGGGAACGGACACAGATACGCAGTATTTT	CSARKGTDTDTQYF
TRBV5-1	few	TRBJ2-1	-	TGCGCCAGCAGCACCCGGACTCCCATCTATGAGCAGTTCTTC	CASSTRTPIYEQFF
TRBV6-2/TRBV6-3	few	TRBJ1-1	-	TGTGCCAGCAGTTTGACGGGGACTGAAGCTTTCTTT	CASSLTGTEAFF
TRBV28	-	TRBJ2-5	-	TGTGCCAGCAGTTTATCCCCCAGAAAAGAGACCCAGTACTTC	CASSLSPRKETQYF
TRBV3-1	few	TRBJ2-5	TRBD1	TGTGCCAGCAGGAACAGGGGTACGGAGACCCAGTACTTC	CASRNRGTETQYF
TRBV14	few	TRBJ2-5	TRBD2	TGTGCCAGCAGCCAGACTAGCGGGAGACTCCAAGAGACCCAGTACTTC	CASSQTSGRLQETQYF
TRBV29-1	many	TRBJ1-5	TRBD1	TGCAGCGTTGCCGACAGGGCCAATCAGCCCCAGCATTTT	CSVADRANQPQHF
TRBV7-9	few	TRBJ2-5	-	TGTGCCAGCAGCTGGACAGTAGAGACCCAGTACTTC	CASSWTVETQYF
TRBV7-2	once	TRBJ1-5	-	TGTGTCAGCAGTCAGACAGGTAATCAGCCCCAGCATTTT	CVSSQTGNQPQHF
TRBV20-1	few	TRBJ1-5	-	TGCAGTGCTAGAAGACAGGCCAATCAGCCCCAGCATTTT	CSARRQANQPQHF
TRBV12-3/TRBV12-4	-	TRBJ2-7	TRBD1	TGTGCCAGCAGCTGGACAGGGGACTTCGACGAGCAGTACTTC	CASSWTGDFDEQYF
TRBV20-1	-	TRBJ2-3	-	TGCAGTGCTAGAGATTACGTCGGCACAGATACGCAGTATTTT	CSARDYVGTDTQYF
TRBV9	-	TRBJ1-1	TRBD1	TGTGCCAGCAGCGCAGGACAGGGCGGCACTGAAGCTTTCTTT	CASSAGQGGTEAFF
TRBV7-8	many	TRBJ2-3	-	TGTGCCAGCAGCTTAGAATTTGGTGGGAGTAGCACAGATACGCAGTATTTT	CASSLEFGGSSTDTQYF
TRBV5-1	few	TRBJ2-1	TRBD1	TGCGCCAGCAGCTGGGGACAGGCCAATGAGCAGTTCTTC	CASSWGQANEQFF
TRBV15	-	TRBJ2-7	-	TGTGCCACCAGCAGAGAGTCAAGCTCCTACGAGCAGTACTTC	CATSRESSSYEQYF
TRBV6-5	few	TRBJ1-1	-	TGTGCCAGCAGGGGGGGACCGGGGCAAGCTTTCTTT	CASRGGPGQAFF
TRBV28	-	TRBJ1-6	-	TGTGCCAGCAGATTATCTAGGCAGGGCGGTTCACCCCTCCACTTT	CASRLSRQGGSPLHF
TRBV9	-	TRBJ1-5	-	TGTGCCAGCAGCCCACAGGGAGGGGATCAGCCCCAGCATTTT	CASSPQGGDQPQHF